These 25 T cell receptor beta chains originate from one sample sequenced in a study of CXCR3-negative and CXCR3-positive naive CD8 T cells. Regarding the study as a whole: CXCR3-negative naive cells had less hydrophobic TRB CDR3s than did CXCR3-positive naive cells.

The antigens for these receptors are not known. UMI labels and 5' RACE were used to prepare the TRB cDNA libraries. From its re-call of the 5' RACE reads, TCRdb lists each CDR3 protein once, without DNA. The table lists 140,000 to 150,000 distinct CDR3 sequences. The sequencing sample was made of naive CXCR3+ CD8+ T cells from blood. Subset reported: CD45RO-CCR7+CD27+CD95- naive CD8+ T cells expressing CXCR3 (TNR3+). These receptors all come from a human donor in good health. Some clones in this sample may be carry-over from other donors' samples.

The rearrangement links TRBV5-1 to TRBJ2-1; TCRdb designates TRBD2, a call that cannot be tested without DNA. Germline V gene data show CDR1 as SGHRS and CDR2 as YFSETQ. This CDR3 region has 12 residues. The CDR3 loop reads CASRWTANEQFF. The whole variable domain, remainder taken from reference TRBV5-1 and TRBJ2-1, is KAGVTQTPRYLIKTRGQQVTLSCSPISGHRSVSWYQQTPGQGLQFLFEYFSETQRNKGNFPGRFSGRQFSNSRSEMNVSTLELGDSALYLCASRWTANEQFFGPGTRLTVL.

The rearrangement links TRBV9 to TRBJ2-7; TCRdb lists TRBD1, though no DNA is available to test this call. The CDR3 length is 15 residues. CDR1 and CDR2 from the germline V gene are SGDLS and YYNGEE. The CDR3 here is CASSATSGGTYEQYF.

This chain joins TRBV2 and TRBJ2-3. CDR3 length: 13 residues. Germline CDR1 SNHLY, CDR2 FYNNEI. The CDR3 loop is CASSEASTDTQYF.

V usage is TRBV15 and J usage is TRBJ2-3; TCRdb reports TRBD1, a call that lacks DNA to check it against. This CDR3 is built from 15 residues. Per the germline V gene, CDR1 is LNHNV and CDR2 is YYDKDF (reference sequence). The CDR3 protein is CATSREPGGTDTQYF.

The rearrangement links TRBV6-5 to TRBJ2-1; TCRdb picks TRBD1, but there is no DNA to check that call. CDR1 is MNHEY and CDR2 is SVGAGI in the germline V gene. This CDR3 contains 15 residues. The CDR3 spells CATNSRVAGKNEQFF.

The chain has TRBV27 and TRBJ1-1; the D gene TCRdb calls, TRBD1, cannot be checked with no DNA. Germline V gene sequence: CDR1 MNHEY, CDR2 SMNVEV (reference sequence). The CDR3 covers 13 residues. The CDR3 spells CASSFGRTAEAFF.

The chain employs TRBV12-3 or TRBV12-4 and TRBJ1-2; the TCRdb call, TRBD1, lacks DNA for checking. The CDR3 runs 12 residues. The CDR3 protein is CASRGQGYGYTF.

V gene TRBV5-1 combines with J gene TRBJ2-7. The CDR3 covers 14 residues. Germline V lookup: CDR1 SGHRS, CDR2 YFSETQ. The chain's CDR3 is CASSLVGQVHEQYF.

The J gene is TRBJ2-7, the V gene TRBV10-3; absent DNA, TCRdb's TRBD2 call cannot be checked. This CDR3 has 16 amino acids. Germline V gene data show CDR1 as ENHRY and CDR2 as SYGVKD. CDR3: CAISESFRGPRNEQYF.

This chain joins TRBV12-3 or TRBV12-4 and TRBJ2-7; TCRdb reports TRBD1, a call that lacks DNA to check it against. The CDR3 length is 12 residues. The CDR3 loop is CASSFRGVEQYF.

Here the CDR3 reads CASSLGAGDGYTF. The chain has TRBV7-2 and TRBJ1-2; TCRdb picks TRBD1, but there is no DNA to check that call. The CDR3 consists of 13 residues. Germline CDR1 SGHTA, CDR2 FQGNSA.

This chain connects TRBV5-1 to TRBJ2-1; the TCRdb D gene call, TRBD2, has no DNA to confirm it. The CDR3 extends over 16 amino acids. Germline CDR1 is SGHRS and CDR2 is YFSETQ. The CDR3 loop reads CASSLVASGVYNEQFF.

V and J are TRBV7-9 and TRBJ2-5. CDR1 is SEHNR, CDR2 FQNEAQ, per germline (reference sequence). The length of the CDR3 is 12 residues. CDR3 amino acids: CASRMVKETQYF.

The rearrangement uses TRBV4-1 and TRBJ1-1; checking the TCRdb D call of TRBD1 is not possible without DNA. This CDR3 is 14 amino acids long. The germline CDR1 and CDR2 sequences are MGHRA and YSYEKL. CDR3 residues: CASSQGQGETEAFF.

The chain joins TRBV20-1 to TRBJ2-3; lacking DNA, the TRBD2 call made by TCRdb goes unchecked. CDR1 is DFQATT and CDR2 is SNEGSKA in the germline V gene (reference sequence). The CDR3 runs 16 residues. CDR3 sequence reads: CSAMMTSGRDRDTQYF.

The chain carries TRBV12-3 or TRBV12-4 and TRBJ2-7. The CDR3 spans 16 residues. The CDR3 reads CASSPEGRRSSYEQYF.

This CDR3 is CASSRGQVIDEQFF. This sequence joins TRBV28 and TRBJ2-1; TCRdb outputs TRBD1, but without DNA this stays unchecked. Germline V CDR1 and CDR2: MDHEN, SYDVKM. This CDR3 has 14 amino acids.

V and J are TRBV2 and TRBJ2-2; TCRdb names TRBD1, which stays unverified in the absence of DNA. Germline CDR1 is SNHLY and CDR2 is FYNNEI. This CDR3 spans 13 amino acids. The CDR3 region is CATRDRNTGELFF.

This chain connects TRBV20-1 to TRBJ2-2. The CDR3 consists of 12 residues. CDR1 DFQATT and CDR2 SNEGSKA come from the germline V gene (reference sequence). CDR3 region: CSARVGFGELFF.

The chain recombines TRBV29-1 with TRBJ2-1; TCRdb's D call of TRBD1 is untestable without DNA. CDR3 length: 11 amino acids. The V gene's germline CDR1 is SQVTM and CDR2 ANQGSEA. The CDR3 spells CSGGFMGEQFF.

The chain employs TRBV6-2 or TRBV6-3 and TRBJ2-3; the TRBD2 assignment by TCRdb is unverifiable without DNA. The CDR3 totals 16 residues. Germline V CDR1 and CDR2: MNHEY, SVGEGT. CDR3 region: CASSPRLAGRTDTQYF.

The chain is built from TRBV29-1 and TRBJ1-3. This CDR3 has 15 residues. Germline V gene data show CDR1 as SQVTM and CDR2 as ANQGSEA. The CDR3 loop is CSAELATRNGNTIYF.

The chain employs TRBV3-1 and TRBJ2-7; lacking DNA, the TRBD2 call made by TCRdb goes unchecked. The CDR3 totals 15 residues. Germline values: CDR1 LGHDT, CDR2 YNNKEL (reference sequence). CDR3 protein: CASSQVSGRHHEQYF.

The chain joins TRBV10-3 to TRBJ1-1. Looked up from germline, CDR1 is ENHRY and CDR2 is SYGVKD. The length of the CDR3 is 13 residues. Here the CDR3 reads CAIKFQDNTEAFF.

The chain links TRBV7-9 to TRBJ1-1; there is no DNA to check the TCRdb D call of TRBD1. The CDR3 totals 13 residues. Germline V gene data show CDR1 as SEHNR and CDR2 as FQNEAQ (reference sequence). The CDR3 spells CASSPPSYTEAFF.